These 27 T cell receptor beta chains came from one sample sequenced in a study of blood T cell repertoires in COVID-19. The repertoire was sequenced with immunoSEQ multiplex PCR; TCRdb's copy has only in-frame clones and lacks some. Of around 230,000 clones listed, nearly 90% are singletons. The sample taken for sequencing was PBMCs or T cells enriched from blood (not recorded which). The receptors derive from a woman under 40 with acute COVID-19.

This clone appeared once. The CDR3 bases are TGTGCCAGCAGCGTTTTAGGGGGGGCGCGTGGCTACACCTTC. This encodes CASSVLGGARGYTF. The genes are TRBV9 and TRBJ1-2; a possible D gene is TRBD1 (6 bases). The CDR3 has 14 amino acids. The ends were cut back, 2 bases at V and 7 bases at J, with 15 bases in the middle. Germline-derived CDR1 and CDR2 are SGDLS and YYNGEE. The entire variable domain, with the rest obtained from reference TRBV9 and TRBJ1-2, is as follows: DSGVTQTPKHLITATGQRVTLRCSPRSGDLSVYWYQQSLDQGLQFLIQYYNGEERAKGNILERFSAQQFPDLHSELNLSSLELGDSALYFCASSVLGGARGYTFGSGTRLTVV.

V is TRBV19 and J is TRBJ1-5; a weak D match, TRBD1 (6 bases). V was clipped by 5 bases and J by 4 bases, with 9 bases between them. The germline CDR1 and CDR2 sequences are LNHDA and SQIVND (reference sequence). The length of the CDR3 is 13 residues. The CDR3 here is CASSQGWNQPQHF. CDR3 DNA sequence: TGTGCCAGTAGTCAGGGGTGGAATCAGCCCCAGCATTTT.

This rearrangement joins TRBV30 to TRBJ2-3, with 10 positions matching TRBD2. The CDR3 is made up of 15 amino acids. With V trimmed by 0 bases and J by 6 bases, 6 bases remained unmatched. CDR1 GTSNPN and CDR2 SVGIG come from the germline V gene (reference sequence). CDR3 DNA: TGTGCCTGGAGTGTACGAGCGGGGGGGCGGGATACGCAGTATTTT. Translation gives CAWSVRAGGRDTQYF.

J is TRBJ1-1 and V is TRBV27; D ambiguous. Germline V gene data show CDR1 as MNHEY and CDR2 as SMNVEV (reference sequence). The CDR3 extends over 14 amino acids. Trimming removed 3 bases from V and 11 bases from J, with 19 bases in between. The CDR3 protein is CASSLSSPEGRAFF. The CDR3 DNA reads TGTGCCAGCAGTTTGTCCAGCCCAGAGGGTAGGGCTTTCTTT.

The chain is built from TRBV4-1 and TRBJ2-4; TRBD2 agrees at 7 bases. There are 16 residues in the CDR3. V dropped 3 bases and J dropped 2; count of bases not matched to a gene: 7. The germline V gene encodes CDR1 MGHRA and CDR2 YSYEKL. This CDR3 reads CASSHSGGLTKNIQYF. In DNA, the CDR3 is TGCGCCAGCAGCCATAGTGGGGGACTAACCAAAAACATTCAGTACTTC.

The V and J genes are TRBV28 and TRBJ1-1, with unresolved D. Trimming shortened V by 6 bases and J by 5 bases, and 13 bases separated the two germline ends. Germline V gives CDR1 MDHEN, CDR2 SYDVKM. The CDR3 covers 13 residues. CDR3 in amino acids: CASSSRGSTEAFF. The CDR3, as DNA: TGTGCCAGCAGCTCTCGCGGGTCTACTGAAGCTTTCTTT.

The chain recombines TRBV27 with TRBJ1-2; 11 bases agree with TRBD1. After removal of 4 bases from V and 4 bases from J, the junction contained 8 bases not matched to a gene. The CDR3 covers 16 residues. Germline CDR1 MNHEY, CDR2 SMNVEV (reference sequence). CDR3 sequence: CASSWGPGTGGYGYTF. For the CDR3, the DNA is TGTGCCAGCAGTTGGGGCCCCGGGACAGGGGGCTATGGCTACACCTTC.

The rearrangement uses TRBV5-5 and TRBJ2-7; TRBD2 is a possible D gene (5 bases). CDR1 is SGHKS, CDR2 YYEKEE, per germline (reference sequence). The CDR3 runs to 15 residues. Trimming pared 1 base from V and 0 bases from J, leaving 11 bases between. The CDR3 is CASSLSGGASYEQYF. Written as DNA, the CDR3 is TGTGCCAGCAGCTTGTCCGGAGGTGCCTCCTACGAGCAGTACTTC.

The rearrangement joins TRBV7-2 to TRBJ2-7, with D tentatively TRBD1 (6 bases). Germline assignment: CDR1 SGHTA and CDR2 FQGNSA. The V and J ends lost 4 bases and 5 bases respectively, with 18 bases between them. The CDR3 length is 15 residues. The CDR3: CASSSRGAPYNEQYF. The CDR3 nucleotides are TGTGCCAGCAGCTCCAGGGGTGCCCCGTATAACGAGCAGTACTTC. The complete variable domain, with remaining parts taken from reference TRBV7-2 and TRBJ2-7, reads GAGVSQSPSNKVTEKGKDVELRCDPISGHTALYWYRQSLGQGLEFLIYFQGNSAPDKSGLPSDRFSAERTGGSVSTLTIQRTQQEDSAVYLCASSSRGAPYNEQYFGPGTRLTVT.

This clone was observed a handful of times. The chain joins TRBV5-4 to TRBJ2-3, with D maybe TRBD2 (7 bases). The CDR3 runs to 16 residues. The germline CDR1 and CDR2 sequences are SGHNT and YYREEE (reference sequence). V lost 3 bases to trimming and J lost 4 bases, with 18 bases between them. DNA for the CDR3: TGTGCCAGCAGCTGGGGGCAGCGGGGATGGTCAGATACGCAGTATTTT. Protein product: CASSWGQRGWSDTQYF. Variable domain in full (rest from reference TRBV5-4 and TRBJ2-3): ETGVTQSPTHLIKTRGQQVTLRCSSQSGHNTVSWYQQALGQGPQFIFQYYREEENGRGNFPPRFSGLQFPNYSSELNVNALELDDSALYLCASSWGQRGWSDTQYFGPGTRLTVL.

This rearrangement joins TRBV27 to TRBJ2-3, with 11 bases aligning to TRBD2. This CDR3 is 15 amino acids long. Trimming removed 6 bases from V and 2 bases from J; junction bases left unmatched: 4. The germline V gene has CDR1 MNHEY and CDR2 SMNVEV (reference sequence). The CDR3 spells CASRPSGGFTDTQYF. CDR3 nucleotide sequence: TGTGCCAGCAGGCCTAGCGGGGGGTTCACAGATACGCAGTATTTT.

This clone was recorded only once. The chain uses TRBV3-1 (or the pseudogene TRBV3-2) and TRBJ2-5; 7 bases agree with TRBD2. The length of the CDR3 is 12 residues. Per the germline V gene, CDR1 is LGHDT and CDR2 is YNNKEL (reference sequence). The junction had 4 bases not matched to a gene; V was cut back by 8 bases and J by 4 bases. Here the CDR3 DNA reads TGTGCCAGCCAGGGCGGGGGAGAGACCCAGTACTTC. This translates into CASQGGGETQYF.

This sequence joins TRBV7-2 and TRBJ2-2, with 10 bases fitting TRBD1. The germline CDR1 and CDR2 sequences are SGHTA and FQGNSA. V shed 4 bases and J 3 bases; nucleotides not matched to a gene: 5. The CDR3 is 16 amino acids. CDR3 region: CASSWDRGGDTGELFF. The CDR3 DNA reads TGTGCCAGCAGCTGGGACAGGGGTGGGGACACCGGGGAGCTGTTTTTT.

The rearrangement uses TRBV10-3 and TRBJ2-7; 13 bases line up with TRBD2. Trimming removed 6 bases from V and 0 bases from J; junction bases left unmatched: 26. Germline CDR1 reads ENHRY; CDR2 reads SYGVKD. CDR3 size: 23 residues. The CDR3 coding sequence is TGTGCCATCAGCCGCTTCAGGAGCGCCGGGACTAGCGGGGCCCTTCAAAGCTCCTACGAGCAGTACTTC. Translating it yields CAISRFRSAGTSGALQSSYEQYF.

The genes are TRBV19 and TRBJ2-3; 12 bases are a match to TRBD1. The CDR3 is 15 amino acids. With 6 bases clipped from V and 6 bases from J, the junction kept 7 bases outside the gene matches. In germline, CDR1 is LNHDA, CDR2 SQIVND (reference sequence). This CDR3 reads CASRQGQGAWDTQYF. The CDR3 DNA follows: TGTGCCAGTAGACAGGGACAGGGGGCATGGGATACGCAGTATTTT. The variable domain in full, completed from reference TRBV19 and TRBJ2-3, reads DGGITQSPKYLFRKEGQNVTLSCEQNLNHDAMYWYRQDPGQGLRLIYYSQIVNDFQKGDIAEGYSVSREKKESFPLTVTSAQKNPTAFYLCASRQGQGAWDTQYFGPGTRLTVL.

The chain links TRBV5-6 to TRBJ1-3; 8 nucleotides align to TRBD1. CDR1 is SGHDT and CDR2 is YYEEEE in the germline V gene. This CDR3 has 16 residues. J was trimmed by 2 bases and V by 6 bases; bases with no gene match: 10. The CDR3 sequence: CASTFRGLGTGNTIYF. CDR3 coding DNA: TGTGCCAGCACTTTCAGGGGGCTCGGGACTGGAAACACCATATATTTT. The full variable domain, with the rest looked up from reference TRBV5-6 and TRBJ1-3, is DAGVTQSPTHLIKTRGQQVTLRCSPKSGHDTVSWYQQALGQGPQFIFQYYEEEERQRGNFPDRFSGHQFPNYSSELNVNALLLGDSALYLCASTFRGLGTGNTIYFGEGSWLTVV.

The rearrangement joins TRBV29-1 to TRBJ2-3, with 10 nucleotides matching TRBD2. The germline CDR1 and CDR2 sequences are SQVTM and ANQGSEA. V lost 1 base and J lost 2; bases outside the gene matches: 6. This CDR3 spans 16 amino acids. The CDR3 DNA reads as TGCAGCGTTGAAGCTTCGGGACTAGCGATCACAGATACGCAGTATTTT. It translates to CSVEASGLAITDTQYF.

This chain links TRBV28 with TRBJ2-1; 13 bases are a match to TRBD2. CDR1 is MDHEN, CDR2 SYDVKM, per germline. This CDR3 is built from 19 residues. Trimming at V came to 5 bases and at J to 0 bases, leaving 10 bases not matched to a gene. CDR3 nucleotides: TGTGCCAGCAGTCCTCCGGGACTAGCGGGGATTTACTCCTACAATGAGCAGTTCTTC. Protein product: CASSPPGLAGIYSYNEQFF.

V gene TRBV12-3 or TRBV12-4 combines with J gene TRBJ1-1, with a tentative D call TRBD1 (6 bases). Deletions cut 0 bases from V and 5 bases from J, with 7 bases between. The CDR3 is made up of 13 amino acids. This CDR3 reads CASSLAGGTEAFF. The DNA of the CDR3 is TGTGCCAGCAGTTTAGCAGGGGGAACTGAAGCTTTCTTT.

The rearrangement joins TRBV7-9 to TRBJ1-1; TRBD1 might be the D (6 bases). CDR1 and CDR2 from the germline V gene are SEHNR and FQNEAQ (reference sequence). The CDR3 loop spans 15 amino acids. Trimming shortened V by 5 bases and J by 0 bases, and 13 bases separated the two germline ends. CDR3: CASSRGATLNTEAFF. In DNA form, the CDR3 reads TGTGCCAGCAGCCGGGGGGCTACCCTGAACACTGAAGCTTTCTTT.

V is TRBV7-2 and J is TRBJ1-2, with 8 bases aligning to TRBD1. Trimming took 6 bases from V and 8 from J; bases not matched to a gene: 11. This CDR3 is built from 14 residues. CDR1 and CDR2 (germline): SGHTA, FQGNSA. Written as DNA, the CDR3 is TGTGCCAGCAGACAAAATTCAGGGGGCACGGGCTACACCTTC. It encodes CASRQNSGGTGYTF.

The chain recombines TRBV5-4 with TRBJ1-1; TRBD1 is a possible D gene (5 bases). Trimming took off 2 bases at V and 7 bases at J, with 15 bases between the two ends. This CDR3 has 14 amino acids. CDR1 and CDR2 from the germline V gene are SGHNT and YYREEE (reference sequence). The CDR3 DNA reads TGTGCCAGCAGCTTTGGGGGAGGAGGCTTTGAAGCTTTCTTT. Its translation is CASSFGGGGFEAFF.

The V call is TRBV6-5, the J call TRBJ2-7; D is unclear. V lost 8 bases and J lost 3, with 8 bases in between. The CDR3 consists of 11 residues. The V gene's germline CDR1 is MNHEY and CDR2 SVGAGI. In nucleotides, the CDR3 is TGTGCCAGCGACAAAGGCTACGAGCAGTACTTC. Protein sequence: CASDKGYEQYF.

The rearrangement joins TRBV11-2 to TRBJ2-3; D is perhaps TRBD2 (6 bases). V lost 3 bases, J lost 10 bases, and 11 bases lay in between. This CDR3 has 12 amino acids. CDR1 and CDR2 from the germline V gene are SGHAT and FQNNGV. The CDR3 DNA follows: TGTGCCAGCAGCTTCGGGACTCTCCCGCAGTATTTT. This codes for CASSFGTLPQYF.

The chain carries TRBV18 and TRBJ2-5; TRBD2 matches at 11 bases. The V and J ends lost 3 bases and 5 bases, in that order; junction bases with no gene match: 2. Looked up from germline, CDR1 is KGHSH and CDR2 is LQKENI. This CDR3 has 14 residues. CDR3 residues: CASSPTSGVETQYF. CDR3 in DNA: TGTGCCAGCTCACCGACTAGCGGGGTTGAGACCCAGTACTTC.

A single count supports this clone. The chain carries TRBV4-1 and TRBJ2-7, with TRBD1 matching 10 bases. Germline CDR1 reads MGHRA; CDR2 reads YSYEKL. The CDR3 is made up of 14 amino acids. Trimming cost V 4 bases and J 3 bases; bases outside gene matches: 3. The CDR3 DNA is TGCGCCAGCAGCCTCCGGGACAGGGGCTACGAGCAGTACTTC. Its translation: CASSLRDRGYEQYF.

There are a few counts of this clone. The gene calls are TRBV9 and TRBJ2-5; D uncertain. CDR3 size: 16 residues. V shed 3 bases and J shed 5 bases, with 20 bases lying between them. Germline CDR1 is SGDLS and CDR2 is YYNGEE. CDR3 DNA sequence: TGTGCCAGCAGCGCCAACTTAGTTAGTCGTTCGGAGACCCAGTACTTC. Translation gives CASSANLVSRSETQYF.